This is a list of T cell receptor beta chains from one sample in a study of PD-1 blockade in classical Hodgkin lymphoma. Measured with immunoSEQ multiplex PCR; TCRdb has only the in-frame clones, and not every one. The table has 70,000 or so clones, about 93% seen once. Sequencing was done on a sample of peripheral blood mononuclear cells (PBMCs). The receptors were gathered from a human donor with classical Hodgkin lymphoma. Both conserved end residues are part of each CDR3. Each record gives: J gene, clone size, D gene, V gene, CDR3 DNA, CDR3 protein. D genes are given only for firm matches. Clone size is not always given. Where it is, it says once, few, many or a class for expanded clones.

TRBJ1-5,NA,TRBD1,TRBV10-3,TGTGCCATCAGAGCCGGGACAGGGGATCAGCCCCAGCATTTT,CAIRAGTGDQPQHF
TRBJ1-5,NA,NA,TRBV6-1,TGTGCCAGCAGTGAAGCTAGGGGACATAGCAATCAGCCCCAGCATTTT,CASSEARGHSNQPQHF
TRBJ1-5,NA,NA,TRBV10-3,TGTGCCATCAGTGACTATAGCAATCAGCCCCAGCATTTT,CAISDYSNQPQHF
TRBJ2-5,NA,NA,TRBV18,TGTGCCACCTCCAACCCGACTGGGGGGCGAGAGACCCAGTACTTC,CATSNPTGGRETQYF
TRBJ2-5,once,TRBD1,TRBV5-1,TGCGCCAGCAGCTTGGCGGGACAGGGCGAGACCCAGTACTTC,CASSLAGQGETQYF
TRBJ1-3,NA,NA,TRBV7-2,TGTGCCAGCAGCTCGCCTCAGGGAAACACCATATATTTT,CASSSPQGNTIYF
TRBJ2-1,NA,NA,TRBV20-1,TGCAGTGCTAGCTTCCACAATGAGCAGTTCTTC,CSASFHNEQFF
TRBJ2-4,NA,NA,TRBV19,TGTGCCAGTAGCACCGGGACCCTAGCCAAAAACATTCAGTACTTC,CASSTGTLAKNIQYF
TRBJ2-1,NA,TRBD2,TRBV9,TGTGCCAGCAGCTCTCCCAGAGAGGGACTAGCGGGGGGCGTACATGAGCAGTTCTTC,CASSSPREGLAGGVHEQFF
TRBJ1-4,once,NA,TRBV7-8,TGTGCCAGCAGCGGGAGAGAGGAAAAACTGTTTTTT,CASSGREEKLFF
TRBJ2-3,NA,TRBD2,TRBV4-3,TGCGCCAGCAGCCATTTAGCGGGATGGGTCCGGACAGATACGCAGTATTTT,CASSHLAGWVRTDTQYF
TRBJ2-3,NA,TRBD2,TRBV5-1,TGCGCCAGCAGCTTGGCCGGGAGGTTAACAGATACGCAGTATTTT,CASSLAGRLTDTQYF
TRBJ2-7,NA,NA,TRBV6-6,TGTGCCAGCAGTTTTGACACCCAGATAGACGAGCAGTACTTC,CASSFDTQIDEQYF
TRBJ2-7,NA,NA,TRBV6-1,TGTGCCAGCAACTTTCTCTGGGATGGAAACTACGAGCAGTACTTC,CASNFLWDGNYEQYF
TRBJ1-1,NA,NA,TRBV19,TGTGCCAGTAGTATAGTAGGCCAGACTTCAAGTGGAGCTTTCTTT,CASSIVGQTSSGAFF
TRBJ2-3,NA,TRBD1,TRBV7-9,TGTGCCAGCAGCAATACAGGGGGCACAGATACGCAGTATTTT,CASSNTGGTDTQYF
TRBJ2-5,NA,TRBD2,TRBV5-4,TGTGCCAGCAGCTATATCGGGACTAGGGGCCAAGAGACCCAGTACTTC,CASSYIGTRGQETQYF
TRBJ2-5,NA,TRBD2,TRBV6-5,TGTGCCAGCAATGAACTAGCGGGAGAGGAGACCCAGTACTTC,CASNELAGEETQYF
TRBJ1-2,NA,NA,TRBV28,TGTGCCAGCAGCCCCCCCGGCTATTATGGCTACACCTTC,CASSPPGYYGYTF
TRBJ2-7,once,NA,TRBV20-1,TGCAGTGCTAGGCTCGGGGAGCAGTACTTC,CSARLGEQYF
TRBJ1-2,NA,NA,TRBV29-1,TGCGGAGCCAGGGTTCAGCTATTAGGTGGCTACACCTTC,CGARVQLLGGYTF
TRBJ1-1,NA,NA,TRBV29-1,TGCAGCGCCAGACGGGCCGAATACACTGAAGCTTTCTTT,CSARRAEYTEAFF
TRBJ2-3,NA,TRBD1,TRBV7-9,TGTGCCAGCAGTCTGGCGGGACAGGTGGCAGATACGCAGTATTTT,CASSLAGQVADTQYF
TRBJ1-1,NA,NA,TRBV28,TGTGCCAGCACCCAACAGGGGAACACTGAAGCTTTCTTT,CASTQQGNTEAFF
TRBJ2-1,NA,TRBD2,TRBV2,TGTGCCAGCCAGGGCCTAGCGGGTGAGCAGTTCTTC,CASQGLAGEQFF
TRBJ1-2,NA,NA,TRBV2,TGTGCCAGCAGTGAAGGACAAGCCTACTATGGCTACACCTTC,CASSEGQAYYGYTF
TRBJ2-1,NA,NA,TRBV9,TGTGCCAGCAGCCTGACCCACAGCGGCGGTGAGCAGTTCTTC,CASSLTHSGGEQFF
TRBJ1-1,NA,TRBD1,TRBV29-1,TGCAGCGTTGAAGATCAAGGGACAGGGAACACTGAAGCTTTCTTT,CSVEDQGTGNTEAFF
TRBJ2-1,NA,NA,TRBV10-3,TGTGCCATCAGCTCCACTAGGAATGAGCAGTTCTTC,CAISSTRNEQFF
TRBJ2-2,NA,NA,TRBV6-5,TGTGCCAGCAGTTACAGGGAAACCGGGGAGCTGTTTTTT,CASSYRETGELFF
TRBJ2-2,NA,NA,TRBV5-1,TGCGCCACCCAACCCCTTCCGGGTTTCGCCGGGGAGCTGTTTTTT,CATQPLPGFAGELFF
TRBJ1-2,NA,NA,TRBV30,TGTGCCTGGAGTACCGAGGGCTATGGCTACACCTTC,CAWSTEGYGYTF
TRBJ2-7,NA,NA,TRBV5-1,TGCGCCAGCAGCTCTCTATCCGGGCCCACCTACGAGCAGTACTTC,CASSSLSGPTYEQYF
TRBJ2-7,NA,TRBD2,TRBV6-5,TGTGCCAGCAGTTCACTAGCGGGGGGGCGCGAGCAGTACTTC,CASSSLAGGREQYF
TRBJ2-7,NA,TRBD1,TRBV11-2,TGTGCCAGCAGAGTGACAGGGGCCTACGAGCAGTACTTC,CASRVTGAYEQYF
TRBJ1-1,NA,NA,TRBV28,TGTGCCAGCAGTTTGGACAGACCTTTGAACACTGAAGCTTTCTTT,CASSLDRPLNTEAFF
TRBJ2-3,NA,TRBD2,TRBV28,TGTGCCAGCATCCGACTAGCGGGAGCAGATACGCAGTATTTT,CASIRLAGADTQYF
TRBJ2-5,few,NA,TRBV27,TGTGCCAGCAGCCGATCCCAGGGGGAGACCCAGTACTTC,CASSRSQGETQYF
TRBJ1-2,once,TRBD1,TRBV2,TGTGCCAGCAGTGAGGCGGGACAGGGAAGAGAACGTGGCTACACCTTC,CASSEAGQGRERGYTF
TRBJ1-2,few,TRBD1,TRBV7-9,TGTGCCAGCAGCCCCCGGGACAGGGGCTATGGCTACACCTTC,CASSPRDRGYGYTF
TRBJ1-5,NA,NA,TRBV18,TGTGCCAGCTCACCAGAGGTGGGCAATCAGCCCCAGCATTTT,CASSPEVGNQPQHF
TRBJ1-2,NA,NA,TRBV6-6,TGTGCCAGCAGTCCTCCCAGGTTTTTTCGGGAGGGCTACACCTTC,CASSPPRFFREGYTF
TRBJ2-1,NA,TRBD2,TRBV6-4,TGTGCCAGCAGTGAAGCGGGGGGCTCCTACAATGAGCAGTTCTTC,CASSEAGGSYNEQFF
TRBJ2-3,NA,NA,TRBV6-5,TGTGCCAGCAGTTACAGGGGGGTACGCACAGATACGCAGTATTTT,CASSYRGVRTDTQYF
TRBJ2-7,NA,TRBD2,TRBV5-4,TGTGCCAGCAGCTTGGGAGCGGGGCTAGCGAACTACGAGCAGTACTTC,CASSLGAGLANYEQYF
TRBJ1-4,NA,TRBD1,TRBV5-1,TGCGCCAGCAGCTTGGCCTCGGCAGGGGGGAGTGAAAAACTGTTTTTT,CASSLASAGGSEKLFF
TRBJ1-1,NA,NA,TRBV6-5,TGTGCCAGCAGTTACGTCCTGGGGGGGGAAGCTTTCTTT,CASSYVLGGEAFF
TRBJ2-1,NA,TRBD2,TRBV7-6,TGTGCCAGCAGCTCCTCTAGCGGGAGTAGATACAATGAGCAGTTCTTC,CASSSSSGSRYNEQFF
TRBJ2-3,NA,NA,TRBV11-2,TGTGCCAGCAGCCTTCCCTCAGATACGCAGTATTTT,CASSLPSDTQYF
TRBJ2-7,once,NA,TRBV7-2,TGTGCCAGCAGCTTAATAGGAGAGCAGTACTTC,CASSLIGEQYF
TRBJ1-3,NA,NA,TRBV6-5,TGTGCCAGCAGCTTAACAGGGTCCTGGGCCATATATTTT,CASSLTGSWAIYF
TRBJ1-1,once,NA,TRBV5-5,TGTGCCAGCAGCACTTACCCACAGGCAAACACTGAAGCTTTCTTT,CASSTYPQANTEAFF
TRBJ1-5,NA,NA,TRBV14,TGTGCCAGCAGCATAGGGCTGGGGACCCAGCATTTT,CASSIGLGTQHF
TRBJ2-1,NA,NA,TRBV6-6,TGTGCCAGCAGACTAAGCTCCTACAATGAGCAGTTCTTC,CASRLSSYNEQFF
TRBJ2-1,NA,NA,TRBV5-6,TGTGCCAGCAGCTTGGTGTCTGGATCCGTAAATGAGCAGTTCTTC,CASSLVSGSVNEQFF
TRBJ2-7,once,NA,TRBV7-2,TGTGCCAGCAGTTACCACTCAGGGTCCTACGAGCAGTACTTC,CASSYHSGSYEQYF
TRBJ2-3,once,NA,TRBV7-9,TGTGCCAGCAGCTTAGACTGGGCAGATACGCAGTATTTT,CASSLDWADTQYF
TRBJ1-2,NA,NA,TRBV28,TGTGCCAGCAGTTTTGCCACAGGGCATTATGGCTACACCTTC,CASSFATGHYGYTF
TRBJ2-1,NA,TRBD1,TRBV5-1,TGCGCCAGCAGCTTAACACAGGGGTTCCACAATGAGCAGTTCTTC,CASSLTQGFHNEQFF
TRBJ2-2,NA,NA,TRBV7-9,TGTGCCAGCAGCTTAAGACCCCGGGGGCCCCGGAGCACCGGGGAGCTGTTTTTT,CASSLRPRGPRSTGELFF